The sequence of this T cell receptor (beta chain) was determined in a study of technical replicates of blood from four donors. Produced via immunoSEQ multiplex PCR; TCRdb's table is partial and in-frame only. In the table there are about 72,000 clones, around 90% of which are singletons. Material for sequencing was T cells isolated from PBMCs. This TCR derives from a human donor in good health.

CDR3 nucleotide sequence: TGCGCCAGCAGCCAAGGCCTCAGGGCGGTATTCTACGAGCAGTACTTC. As protein: CASSQGLRAVFYEQYF. This chain links TRBV4-1 with TRBJ2-7; the D gene is possibly TRBD1 (5 bases). V gave up 1 base and J gave up 3 bases, with 16 bases separating them. The CDR3 spans 16 residues. Per germline, CDR1 MGHRA and CDR2 YSYEKL.